The entry that follows covers one T cell receptor (beta chain) sequence. What it recognizes is unknown. Anti-CD3/anti-CD28 beads served as a nonspecific positive control stimulus. CD4+ T cells upregulating both CD40 ligand and CD69 were sorted as responding cells. For at least 4 years, plasma HIV-1 RNA was undetectable (<50 copies/mL). This record belongs to a study of persistence of HIV-infected CD4 T cells. Turning to the study itself: A couple of participants gave one leukapheresis sample; others gave up to about 180 mL blood repeatedly. Broader study findings: Rare CMV-responding cells carrying HIV-1 proviruses were not analyzed separately for TCR.

The immunoSEQ assay was version 4, run in survey mode. Template was genomic DNA at about 9.3 ng/uL, with up to 1 ug used per sample. Sequencing was performed with immunoSEQ multiplex PCR; in TCRdb, only in-frame clones are kept and a portion is missing. The sample has 40,000 to 55,000 clones; just under 90% are singletons. Trimming took 7 bases from V and 5 from J; bases not matched to a gene: 6. The CDR3 sequence is 13 residues long. CDR1 and CDR2 from the germline V gene are LNHDA and SQIVND (reference sequence). The clonotype comes from an adult woman with HIV who was CMV-seropositive. Material: CD4+ T cells sorted from PBMCs after approximately 19-hour stimulation, obtained from a patient who received antiretroviral therapy. The chain joins TRBV19 to TRBJ2-5; 8 bases line up with TRBD2. This CDR3 is CASTTRGGETQYF. The CDR3 nucleotides are TGTGCCAGTACCACCCGGGGGGGGGAGACCCAGTACTTC.